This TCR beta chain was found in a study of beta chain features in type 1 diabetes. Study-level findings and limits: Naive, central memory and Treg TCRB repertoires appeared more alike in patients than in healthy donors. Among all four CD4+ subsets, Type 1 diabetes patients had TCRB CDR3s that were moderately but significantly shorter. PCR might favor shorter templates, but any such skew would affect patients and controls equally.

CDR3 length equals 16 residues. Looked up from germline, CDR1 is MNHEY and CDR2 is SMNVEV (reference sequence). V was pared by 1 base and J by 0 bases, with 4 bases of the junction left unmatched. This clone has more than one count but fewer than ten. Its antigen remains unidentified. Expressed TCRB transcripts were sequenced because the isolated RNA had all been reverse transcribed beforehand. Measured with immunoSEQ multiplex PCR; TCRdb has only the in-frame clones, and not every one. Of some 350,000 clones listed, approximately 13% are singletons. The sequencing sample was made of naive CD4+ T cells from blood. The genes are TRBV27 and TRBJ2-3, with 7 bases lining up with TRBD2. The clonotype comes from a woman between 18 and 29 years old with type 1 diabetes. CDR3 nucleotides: TGTGCCAGCAGTTTATACCGGGACTACAGCACAGATACGCAGTATTTT. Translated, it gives CASSLYRDYSTDTQYF.